This T cell receptor (beta chain) was identified in a study of blood T cells in healthy people across ages (dated by TCRdb to about 2015). In the study overall: In model experiments, template switching captured about one uniquely barcoded TCR beta cDNA molecule for every two T cells. Age-related changes in TCR beta repertoire diversity were measured in the study by deep sequencing normalized with unique cDNA molecular identifiers. Four age groups were formed from the donors: young (average 16 years), middle-aged (approximately 41), aged (about 62) and long-lived (82). To avoid experimental bias, donors of different ages were distributed randomly across sequencing lanes. Two additional independent replicas of 1 million unique cDNA reads from the same blood draw were analyzed for two donors (one aged 18 to 30 and one aged 80 or older).

Paper-wide results and their limitations: As age increased, observed TCR beta diversity per million T cells dropped in a roughly linear way, and a significant reduction was already evident by age about 40. Estimates of total diversity based on one million sequenced T cells were regarded as lower bounds and as underestimates. Donor CMV infection status was unknown, potentially confounding age-related changes in expanded clonotypes. Compared with the aged group, more naive CD4+ T cells, fewer expanded clones and increased TCR diversity were shown by the long-lived group, suggesting age selection. Since profiling was done on bulk unsorted PBMCs, naive and antigen-experienced compartments could not be conclusively compared. Observed TCR beta diversity correlated strongly with the percentage of naive T cells measured by flow cytometry.

This clonotype was observed a few times. Its cognate antigen has yet to be identified. It has no much larger one-base neighbor in the sample; base qualities were not kept. The receptor library was made with 5' RACE. Instrument used: Illumina HiSeq 2500. The second PCR ran for roughly 7 to 12 cycles and used a J-beta primer mix along with a sample-barcoded 5' primer. A unique molecular identifier was introduced onto each TCR beta cDNA molecule by a template-switch 5' adaptor carrying 12 random nucleotides. Each sample yielded at least 2.5 million CDR3-containing paired-end reads. All of the RNA was converted into first-strand cDNA using the Mint cDNA synthesis kit, with a TRBC-specific oligonucleotide serving as the primer. All cDNA was treated with uracil-DNA glycosylase and then went through a first 18-cycle PCR with the universal primers M1SS and BC2_uni_R. As for the authors' bioinformatics: Normalization of each sample was performed by random selection of 1 million high-quality reads, each carrying a distinct molecular identifier. Reads with shared molecular identifiers were discarded instead of being binned into consensus sequences. MiTCR, run with a Q25 quality threshold and the strictest error-elimination algorithm, handled CDR3 identification, clonotype clustering and error correction. A nonparametric unseen species model with Euler transformation was used to estimate a lower bound on total TCR beta diversity. TCRdb reprocessed the public reads (quality trimming at Q25 with fastp, clone calling with MiXCR) and kept in-frame beta chains. Entries that share a CDR3 protein sequence are merged under the most common genes and DNA. TCRdb, rather than the study authors, made the V and J calls. The sample table records under 2 million distinct CDR3 sequences; approximately 32% of these occur just once. The ten largest make up around 10% of the sample.

Systemically healthy Caucasian individuals from Russia, approximately 39 in total and aged about 6 to 90 years, were included as donors. Roughly 10 milliliters of peripheral blood were drawn from each donor into EDTA-treated Vacutainer tubes. Ficoll-Paque density-gradient centrifugation was used to isolate PBMCs, with at least 6.5 million per sample. Trizol reagent was used to extract total RNA from PBMCs, with at least 5.5 micrograms per sample. For every donor, flow cytometry on a PBMC aliquot measured the percentage of naive CD45RAhigh/CD27high T cells. The specimen was blood. This clonotype originated in a woman in her 30s in good health.

The CDR3 region has the sequence CASSQQGGTGELFF. The DNA sequence is TGTGCCAGCAGCCAGCAAGGGGGGACCGGGGAGCTGTTTTTT. Recombination linked TRBV7-9 to TRBJ2-2; the D gene assignment is perhaps TRBD1 or TRBD2, with each matching 6 bases. The CDR3 has 14 amino acids, counting the end cysteine and phenylalanine. The DNA shown is the 42-base CDR3, in frame from base 1. V lost 5 bases and J lost 5 bases; the stretch between them is 12 bases long. The germline V gene (reference sequence) sets CDR1 to SEHNR and CDR2 to FQNEAQ.